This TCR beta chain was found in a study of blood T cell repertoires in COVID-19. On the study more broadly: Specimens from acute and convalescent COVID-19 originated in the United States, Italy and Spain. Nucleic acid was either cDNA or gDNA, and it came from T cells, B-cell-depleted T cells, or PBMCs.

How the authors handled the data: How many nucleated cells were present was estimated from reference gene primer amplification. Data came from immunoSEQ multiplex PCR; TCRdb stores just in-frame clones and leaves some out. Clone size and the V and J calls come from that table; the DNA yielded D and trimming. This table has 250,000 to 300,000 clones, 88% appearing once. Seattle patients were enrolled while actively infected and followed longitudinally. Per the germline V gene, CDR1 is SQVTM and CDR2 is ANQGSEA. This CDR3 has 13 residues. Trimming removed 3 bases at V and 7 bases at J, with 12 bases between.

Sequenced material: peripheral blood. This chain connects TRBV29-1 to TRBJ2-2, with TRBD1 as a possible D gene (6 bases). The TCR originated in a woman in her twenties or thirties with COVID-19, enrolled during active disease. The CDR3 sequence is CSVDQQGYGELFF. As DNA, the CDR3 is TGCAGCGTTGATCAACAGGGATACGGGGAGCTGTTTTTT.